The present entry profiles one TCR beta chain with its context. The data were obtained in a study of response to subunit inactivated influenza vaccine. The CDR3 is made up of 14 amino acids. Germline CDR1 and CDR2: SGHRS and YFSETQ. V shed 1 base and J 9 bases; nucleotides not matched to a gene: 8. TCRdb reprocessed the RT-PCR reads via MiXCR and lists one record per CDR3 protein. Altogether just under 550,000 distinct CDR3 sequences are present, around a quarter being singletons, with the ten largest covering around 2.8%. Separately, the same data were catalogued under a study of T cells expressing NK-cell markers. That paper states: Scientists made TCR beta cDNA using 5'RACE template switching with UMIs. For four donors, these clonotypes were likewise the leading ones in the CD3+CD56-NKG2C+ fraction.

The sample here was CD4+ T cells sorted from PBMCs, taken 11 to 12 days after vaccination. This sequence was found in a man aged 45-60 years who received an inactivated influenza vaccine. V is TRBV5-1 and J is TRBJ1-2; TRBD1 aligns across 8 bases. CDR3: CASSLSGQESRYTF. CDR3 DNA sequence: TGCGCCAGCAGCTTGTCGGGACAGGAGTCGCGCTACACCTTC.